This TCR beta chain was recovered during a study of cytomegalovirus exposure and HLA in healthy donors. Across the study: Ancestry clustering placed more than 80% of more than 350 genotyped donors in the Caucasian-associated cluster.

Germline CDR1 SEHNR, CDR2 FQNEAQ (reference sequence). The CDR3 has 18 residues. V was clipped by 5 bases and J by 6 bases; unmatched bases: 17. PCR amplification relied on 60 Vbeta primers (plus 13 Jbeta primers). Sequencing used immunoSEQ multiplex PCR; TCRdb keeps in-frame clones, though not all of them. The table for this sample gives more than 65,000 clones. Comments on this clone: The antigen is unknown.

The study, taken as a whole, reports: CMV serostatus was the sole immune exposure information available. Follow-up analysis found HLA locus-dependent TCR association rates, highest for DRB1 and lowest for HLA-C. The listing of 150 or so TCR beta chains classed them as cytomegalovirus-associated.

Sequenced input: PBMCs. The TCR comes from a man aged 35-49 years in good health and CMV-seronegative. This chain links TRBV7-9 with TRBJ1-4; 8 bases line up with TRBD1. This CDR3 is CASSARNTWTGRDEKLFF. In nucleotides, the CDR3 is TGTGCCAGCAGCGCGCGCAATACCTGGACAGGGCGGGATGAAAAACTGTTTTTT. Together with reference TRBV7-9 and TRBJ1-4, the CDR3 gives the full variable domain: DTGVSQNPRHKITKRGQNVTFRCDPISEHNRLYWYRQTLGQGPEFLTYFQNEAQLEKSRLLSDRFSAERPKGSFSTLEIQRTEQGDSAMYLCASSARNTWTGRDEKLFFGSGTQLSVL.